These 18 T cell receptor beta chains came from one sample sequenced in a study of blood T cells in healthy people across ages. The authors ran a second PCR of roughly 7 to 11 cycles using a sample-barcoded 5' primer and a J-beta primer mix. TCRdb analysed the 5' RACE reads with MiXCR anew, one entry per CDR3 protein. The data hold about 690,000 distinct CDR3 sequences, with roughly 41% observed a single time. Sequenced: blood. Every receptor here comes from a man older than 75 in good health.

This clonotype was picked up many times. CDR3 protein: CATSAGGQKAGYTF. CDR3 bases: TGTGCCACCAGTGCCGGTGGCCAGAAAGCTGGCTACACCTTC. The chain recombines TRBV24-1 with TRBJ1-2; D call uncertain. V was trimmed by 5 bases and J by 7 bases, leaving 16 bases between them. Germline V lookup: CDR1 KGHDR, CDR2 SFDVKD. The CDR3 contains 14 residues.

V gene TRBV9 combines with J gene TRBJ1-2; perhaps TRBD1 as D (5 bases). The germline CDR1 and CDR2 sequences are SGDLS and YYNGEE. There are 16 residues in the CDR3. Trimming left V 0 bases short and J 7 bases short, with 19 bases between. The CDR3 spells CASSVESVAGHCGYTF. In DNA, the CDR3 is TGTGCCAGCAGCGTAGAGTCGGTGGCAGGGCACTGTGGCTACACCTTC.

The chain carries TRBV20-1 and TRBJ2-4; 8 bases are a match to TRBD2. With the DNA end fitting TRBJ2-5 better, the J assignment may be wrong. This CDR3 region has 15 residues. Germline lookup yields CDR1 DFQATT and CDR2 SNEGSKA (reference sequence). This CDR3 is CSARDFTGGWETQYF. The CDR3 bases are TGCAGTGCTAGAGATTTTACGGGGGGGTGGGAGACCCAGTACTTC.

There are a few counts of this clonotype. The chain links TRBV7-2 to TRBJ1-2; D is perhaps TRBD1 (6 bases). CDR1 and CDR2 (germline): SGHTA, FQGNSA. Between the trimmed V and J ends, which lost 5 bases and 5 bases, there was a span of 12 bases. CDR3 size: 13 residues. CDR3 sequence: CASSKGVGYGYTF. The CDR3 coding sequence is TGTGCCAGCAGCAAGGGGGTTGGGTATGGCTACACCTTC.

The chain carries TRBV24-1 and TRBJ2-5; D is unclear. The J call may not be correct, given that the DNA end is closer to TRBJ2-7. Germline values: CDR1 KGHDR, CDR2 SFDVKD. The CDR3 runs 13 residues. The CDR3 spells CATSDSPPYEQYF. CDR3 DNA sequence: TGTGCCACCAGTGACTCCCCGCCGTACGAGCAGTACTTC.

Only a few counts were recorded for this clonotype. This sequence joins TRBV4-3 and TRBJ2-1; 9 bases are shared with TRBD2. V was pared by 0 bases and J by 10 bases, with 13 bases of the junction left unmatched. The CDR3 length is 17 residues. Germline loops: CDR1 LGHNA, CDR2 YSLEER. CDR3 amino acids: CASSQDPAGGRLGEQFF. CDR3 bases: TGCGCCAGCAGCCAAGACCCGGCGGGAGGGCGATTGGGGGAGCAGTTCTTC.

J is TRBJ2-3 and V is TRBV7-2; tentatively, D is TRBD1 or TRBD2 (5 bases each). CDR1 is SGHTA and CDR2 is FQGNSA in the germline V gene. Trimming removed 3 bases from V and 1 base from J, with 11 bases in between. The CDR3 length is 15 residues. CDR3 protein: CASSFGGVRTDTQYF. CDR3 nucleotide sequence: TGTGCCAGCAGCTTTGGGGGAGTTCGCACAGATACGCAGTATTTT.

A few counts support this clonotype. The chain uses TRBV6-5 and TRBJ2-5, with a possible D match to TRBD2 (6 bases). From germline, CDR1 is MNHEY and CDR2 SVGAGI. The length of the CDR3 is 12 residues. The V end was cut by 6 bases, the J end by 4 bases, with 9 bases between. The CDR3 loop reads CASSRERETQYF. CDR3 nucleotide sequence: TGTGCCAGCAGCCGGGAGAGAGAGACCCAGTACTTC.

Points on this clonotype: This may come from a read error, since a much larger clone is one base off. The rearrangement joins TRBV6-5 to TRBJ2-3; 9 bases are shared with TRBD1. Germline assignment: CDR1 MNHEY and CDR2 SVGAGI. The CDR3 length is 15 residues. The CDR3 spells CASSYRQGVSDAQYF. The CDR3 bases are TGTGCCAGCAGTTATAGACAGGGGGTGTCAGATGCGCAGTATTTT.

This chain joins TRBV6-2 or TRBV6-3 and TRBJ2-1; D is unresolved. Germline CDR1 and CDR2: MNHEY and SVGEGT. The germline V and J ends were trimmed by 8 bases and 0 bases, with 11 bases remaining between them. This CDR3 is built from 14 residues. CDR3 loop: CASDLGSSYNEQFF. The CDR3 DNA sequence: TGTGCCAGCGATTTGGGTAGCTCCTACAATGAGCAGTTCTTC.

In this sample, this clonotype turned up a few times. This chain links TRBV6-4 with TRBJ2-3; TRBD1 agrees at 7 bases. The CDR3 extends over 15 amino acids. J was trimmed by 2 bases and V by 6 bases; bases with no gene match: 8. CDR1 is MRHNA, CDR2 SNTAGT, per germline. For the CDR3, the DNA is TGTGCCAGCAGACAACAGGGGATTTCCACAGATACGCAGTATTTT. Translating gives CASRQQGISTDTQYF.

V usage is TRBV5-1 and J usage is TRBJ2-7; 8 bases map to TRBD2. This CDR3 spans 13 amino acids. CDR1 and CDR2 from the germline V gene are SGHRS and YFSETQ. J was trimmed by 3 bases and V by 7 bases; bases with no gene match: 6. The CDR3 reads CASGDRGGYEQYF. As DNA, the CDR3 is TGCGCCAGCGGAGACCGGGGGGGCTACGAGCAGTACTTC. The entire variable domain, with the rest obtained from reference TRBV5-1 and TRBJ2-7, is as follows: KAGVTQTPRYLIKTRGQQVTLSCSPISGHRSVSWYQQTPGQGLQFLFEYFSETQRNKGNFPGRFSGRQFSNSRSEMNVSTLELGDSALYLCASGDRGGYEQYFGPGTRLTVT.

This clonotype has just one count. V usage is TRBV20-1 and J usage is TRBJ2-3; 13 bases are a match to TRBD2. This CDR3 is built from 16 residues. The V and J ends lost 5 bases and 2 bases, in that order; junction bases with no gene match: 7. Germline CDR1 is DFQATT and CDR2 is SNEGSKA (reference sequence). Written as DNA, the CDR3 is TGCAGTGCTCGAACGGGACTAGCGGGGAACACAGATACGCAGTATTTT. As protein: CSARTGLAGNTDTQYF.

As for this clonotype: The junction departs from germline at one end; a sequencing error may be responsible. The gene calls are TRBV20-1 and TRBJ2-3; no firm D call. CDR1 is DFQATT and CDR2 is SNEGSKA in the germline V gene (reference sequence). This CDR3 comprises 15 residues. The CDR3 loop reads CSAERRVSTPPTRYF. The CDR3 DNA reads as TGCAGTGCGGAACGTAGGGTGTCCACGCCCCCTACGCGGTATTTT.

The CDR3, as DNA: TGTGCCATCAGTGAGTCGACCGGGAGGGGTCAGCCCCAGCATTTT. It specifies CAISESTGRGQPQHF. The gene calls are TRBV10-3 and TRBJ1-5; D is possibly TRBD1 (5 bases). The CDR3 runs 15 residues. V lost 0 bases and J lost 6, with 12 bases in between. Germline CDR1 is ENHRY and CDR2 is SYGVKD.

This chain joins TRBV28 and TRBJ1-2, with D possibly matching TRBD1 (5 bases). Germline V gene data show CDR1 as MDHEN and CDR2 as SYDVKM. The CDR3 covers 16 residues. V lost 6 bases and J 5 bases, leaving 22 bases between the germline ends. The CDR3: CASSLRDFRQGYGYTF. In DNA, the CDR3 is TGTGCCAGCAGCTTACGGGACTTTCGGCAAGGTTATGGCTACACCTTC.

Details on this clonotype: One base away lies a much larger clone, so this may be a sequencing read error. The chain employs TRBV4-3 and TRBJ2-4; D not certain. The J call is doubtful: the DNA matches TRBJ2-5 better. This CDR3 region has 14 residues. Germline CDR1 reads LGHNA; CDR2 reads YSLEER. The CDR3 here is CASSQKTGEETQYF. CDR3 sequence (DNA): TGCGCCAGCAGCCAAAAGACTGGGGAAGAGACCCAGTACTTC.

The rearrangement joins TRBV12-3 or TRBV12-4 to TRBJ1-5, with a tentative D call TRBD1 (5 bases). The CDR3 consists of 16 residues. Trimming stripped 6 bases from V and 0 bases from J, with 15 bases between. The CDR3 protein is CASRGGRQNSNQPQHF. CDR3 DNA sequence: TGTGCCAGCAGGGGGGGACGACAAAATAGCAATCAGCCCCAGCATTTT.